This is a list of T cell receptor beta chains from one sample in a study of cytomegalovirus exposure and HLA in healthy donors. Some clones are missing from TCRdb's copy, which holds only in-frame ones; the method was immunoSEQ multiplex PCR. The sample holds 100,000 to 150,000 clones, 70% to 80% seen once. The sample comprised PBMCs. The origin of the receptors is a woman aged 45-65 years in good health and CMV-seropositive. Each CDR3 is given with its conserved first and last residue. D genes are given only for firm matches. Not every row has a clone size; where given, it reads once, few, many or a size class.

D gene: NA
clone size: NA
V gene: TRBV11-2
CDR3 length: 15
J gene: TRBJ2-6
CDR3 protein: CASSLGQVGANVLTF
CDR3 DNA: TGTGCCAGCAGCTTAGGCCAGGTTGGGGCCAACGTCCTGACTTTC

D gene: NA
clone size: NA
V gene: TRBV15
CDR3 length: 11
J gene: TRBJ2-5
CDR3 protein: CATSLQETQYF
CDR3 DNA: TGTGCCACCAGTCTGCAAGAGACCCAGTACTTC

D gene: TRBD2
clone size: NA
V gene: TRBV6-5
CDR3 length: 16
J gene: TRBJ2-2
CDR3 protein: CASSYLGTSDTGELFF
CDR3 DNA: TGTGCCAGCAGTTATCTCGGGACTAGTGACACCGGGGAGCTGTTTTTT

D gene: NA
clone size: once
V gene: TRBV4-2
CDR3 length: 16
J gene: TRBJ2-4
CDR3 protein: CASSQEAVGPKNIQYF
CDR3 DNA: TGTGCCAGCAGCCAAGAGGCGGTGGGGCCCAAAAACATTCAGTACTTC

D gene: NA
clone size: NA
V gene: TRBV27
CDR3 length: 13
J gene: TRBJ1-1
CDR3 protein: CASSLVSGTEAFF
CDR3 DNA: TGTGCCAGCAGTTTAGTCAGTGGCACTGAAGCTTTCTTT

D gene: NA
clone size: NA
V gene: TRBV30
CDR3 length: 12
J gene: TRBJ2-5
CDR3 protein: CAWSVMRETQYF
CDR3 DNA: TGTGCCTGGAGTGTAATGAGGGAGACCCAGTACTTC

D gene: NA
clone size: NA
V gene: TRBV6-6
CDR3 length: 13
J gene: TRBJ2-2
CDR3 protein: CASRGGKAGELFF
CDR3 DNA: TGTGCCAGCAGAGGCGGGAAAGCCGGGGAGCTGTTTTTT

D gene: TRBD2
clone size: NA
V gene: TRBV5-4
CDR3 length: 17
J gene: TRBJ2-3
CDR3 protein: CASSLDTAGGSTDTQYF
CDR3 DNA: TGTGCCAGCAGCTTGGATACAGCGGGGGGGAGCACAGATACGCAGTATTTT

D gene: NA
clone size: NA
V gene: TRBV2
CDR3 length: 17
J gene: TRBJ2-2
CDR3 protein: CASSFPLEATNTGELFF
CDR3 DNA: TGTGCCAGCAGTTTTCCTCTTGAGGCTACTAACACCGGGGAGCTGTTTTTT

D gene: NA
clone size: NA
V gene: TRBV5-4
CDR3 length: 16
J gene: TRBJ1-2
CDR3 protein: CASSLGGQVYGFGYTF
CDR3 DNA: TGTGCCAGCAGTCTTGGGGGCCAAGTTTATGGCTTTGGGTACACCTTC

D gene: TRBD2
clone size: NA
V gene: TRBV6-6
CDR3 length: 15
J gene: TRBJ2-7
CDR3 protein: CASSDGLAGGYEQYF
CDR3 DNA: TGTGCCAGCAGTGACGGACTAGCGGGAGGGTACGAGCAGTACTTC

D gene: NA
clone size: NA
V gene: TRBV19
CDR3 length: 12
J gene: TRBJ1-1
CDR3 protein: CASSNPPSEAFF
CDR3 DNA: TGTGCCAGTAGTAACCCTCCCAGTGAAGCTTTCTTT

D gene: TRBD2
clone size: few
V gene: TRBV7-9
CDR3 length: 15
J gene: TRBJ2-3
CDR3 protein: CASSLGTSGTDTQYF
CDR3 DNA: TGTGCCAGCAGCTTAGGGACTAGCGGAACAGATACGCAGTATTTT

D gene: NA
clone size: few
V gene: TRBV20-1
CDR3 length: 8
J gene: TRBJ1-1
CDR3 protein: CSASRAFF
CDR3 DNA: TGCAGTGCTAGCCGGGCTTTCTTT

D gene: TRBD1
clone size: NA
V gene: TRBV5-4
CDR3 length: 16
J gene: TRBJ1-1
CDR3 protein: CASSPSPGQGFAEAFF
CDR3 DNA: TGTGCCAGCAGCCCCTCCCCGGGACAGGGGTTTGCTGAAGCTTTCTTT

D gene: NA
clone size: NA
V gene: TRBV7-2
CDR3 length: 12
J gene: TRBJ2-7
CDR3 protein: CASGGAAYEQYF
CDR3 DNA: TGTGCCAGCGGGGGGGCCGCTTACGAGCAGTACTTC

D gene: TRBD1
clone size: NA
V gene: TRBV29-1
CDR3 length: 13
J gene: TRBJ1-2
CDR3 protein: CSVEYPTGHGYTF
CDR3 DNA: TGCAGCGTTGAATACCCGACAGGGCATGGCTACACCTTC

D gene: TRBD2
clone size: NA
V gene: TRBV29-1
CDR3 length: 14
J gene: TRBJ2-7
CDR3 protein: CSVSRWGGGNEQYF
CDR3 DNA: TGCAGCGTCTCCAGATGGGGGGGTGGCAACGAGCAGTACTTC

D gene: NA
clone size: NA
V gene: TRBV5-6
CDR3 length: 15
J gene: TRBJ1-2
CDR3 protein: CASSLGEAPGYGYTF
CDR3 DNA: TGTGCCAGCAGCTTGGGGGAGGCCCCTGGCTATGGCTACACCTTC

D gene: TRBD1
clone size: NA
V gene: TRBV19
CDR3 length: 15
J gene: TRBJ1-1
CDR3 protein: CASSFLDRDSAEAFF
CDR3 DNA: TGTGCCAGTAGTTTCCTGGACAGGGATAGCGCTGAAGCTTTCTTT

D gene: NA
clone size: NA
V gene: TRBV18
CDR3 length: 13
J gene: TRBJ2-3
CDR3 protein: CASSPVGGDTQYF
CDR3 DNA: TGTGCCAGCTCACCCGTGGGGGGAGATACGCAGTATTTT

D gene: TRBD1
clone size: NA
V gene: TRBV10-3
CDR3 length: 15
J gene: TRBJ1-2
CDR3 protein: CAIGTGFGRNYGYTF
CDR3 DNA: TGTGCCATCGGGACAGGGTTTGGGCGTAACTATGGCTACACCTTC

D gene: NA
clone size: NA
V gene: TRBV7-9
CDR3 length: 13
J gene: TRBJ1-1
CDR3 protein: CASSRTENTEAFF
CDR3 DNA: TGTGCCAGCAGCAGGACAGAGAACACTGAAGCTTTCTTT

D gene: TRBD1
clone size: NA
V gene: TRBV7-2
CDR3 length: 14
J gene: TRBJ1-2
CDR3 protein: CASRATGDGYGYTF
CDR3 DNA: TGTGCCAGCAGGGCGACAGGGGACGGCTATGGCTACACCTTC

D gene: TRBD1
clone size: NA
V gene: TRBV14
CDR3 length: 15
J gene: TRBJ2-5
CDR3 protein: CASSQLRDRLETQYF
CDR3 DNA: TGTGCCAGCAGCCAATTACGGGACAGGTTAGAGACCCAGTACTTC

D gene: TRBD1
clone size: NA
V gene: TRBV18
CDR3 length: 14
J gene: TRBJ2-7
CDR3 protein: CASSPGTGVYEQYF
CDR3 DNA: TGTGCCAGCTCACCCGGAACAGGGGTCTACGAGCAGTACTTC

D gene: TRBD1
clone size: NA
V gene: TRBV19
CDR3 length: 13
J gene: TRBJ1-2
CDR3 protein: CASSPKSRDRKAF
CDR3 DNA: TGTGCCAGTAGCCCAAAATCTCGGGACAGGAAGGCCTTC

D gene: NA
clone size: NA
V gene: TRBV6-1
CDR3 length: 14
J gene: TRBJ1-1
CDR3 protein: CASSEGVLNTEAFF
CDR3 DNA: TGTGCCAGCAGTGAAGGAGTACTGAACACTGAAGCTTTCTTT

D gene: TRBD1
clone size: NA
V gene: TRBV27
CDR3 length: 16
J gene: TRBJ2-7
CDR3 protein: CASSPTRDRDHYEQYF
CDR3 DNA: TGTGCCAGCAGTCCAACCCGGGACAGAGATCACTACGAGCAGTACTTC

D gene: NA
clone size: NA
V gene: TRBV30
CDR3 length: 13
J gene: TRBJ1-1
CDR3 protein: CAWSLTTGTEAFF
CDR3 DNA: TGTGCCTGGAGTCTCACTACGGGCACTGAAGCTTTCTTT

D gene: NA
clone size: NA
V gene: TRBV5-6
CDR3 length: 17
J gene: TRBJ2-5
CDR3 protein: CASSLYRLAMDQETQYF
CDR3 DNA: TGTGCCAGCAGCTTGTACCGGTTAGCAATGGATCAAGAGACCCAGTACTTC

D gene: TRBD2
clone size: few
V gene: TRBV18
CDR3 length: 15
J gene: TRBJ2-3
CDR3 protein: CASSRRGANTDTQYF
CDR3 DNA: TGTGCCAGCTCACGGCGGGGGGCCAACACAGATACGCAGTATTTT

D gene: NA
clone size: NA
V gene: TRBV9
CDR3 length: 14
J gene: TRBJ2-5
CDR3 protein: CASSEYDSQETQYF
CDR3 DNA: TGTGCCAGCAGCGAGTACGACTCCCAAGAGACCCAGTACTTC

D gene: NA
clone size: few
V gene: TRBV10-3
CDR3 length: 15
J gene: TRBJ2-2
CDR3 protein: CAIAPVLGGTGELFF
CDR3 DNA: TGTGCCATCGCCCCAGTGTTAGGCGGGACCGGGGAGCTGTTTTTT

D gene: TRBD2
clone size: NA
V gene: TRBV2
CDR3 length: 18
J gene: TRBJ2-1
CDR3 protein: CASRTGLAGPTAYNEQFF
CDR3 DNA: TGTGCCAGCAGGACGGGACTAGCGGGCCCAACCGCCTACAATGAGCAGTTCTTC

D gene: NA
clone size: NA
V gene: TRBV30
CDR3 length: 13
J gene: TRBJ1-1
CDR3 protein: CAWSTTSDTEAFF
CDR3 DNA: TGTGCCTGGAGTACTACTTCCGACACTGAAGCTTTCTTT

D gene: NA
clone size: NA
V gene: TRBV7-6
CDR3 length: 13
J gene: TRBJ1-4
CDR3 protein: CASCKEPNEKLFF
CDR3 DNA: TGTGCCAGCTGCAAGGAGCCTAATGAAAAACTGTTTTTT

D gene: NA
clone size: NA
V gene: TRBV19
CDR3 length: 14
J gene: TRBJ1-1
CDR3 protein: CASSIDAAGTEAFF
CDR3 DNA: TGTGCCAGTAGTATAGATGCTGCGGGGACTGAAGCTTTCTTT

D gene: NA
clone size: few
V gene: TRBV11-2
CDR3 length: 15
J gene: TRBJ1-5
CDR3 protein: CASSLTELPNQPQHF
CDR3 DNA: TGTGCCAGCAGCCTGACGGAGCTGCCCAATCAGCCCCAGCATTTT

D gene: NA
clone size: NA
V gene: TRBV19
CDR3 length: 15
J gene: TRBJ1-1
CDR3 protein: CASININRGGTEAFF
CDR3 DNA: TGTGCCAGTATAAACATCAACCGTGGGGGGACTGAAGCTTTCTTT